The clone carrying this T cell receptor beta chain was recorded many times. Its matching antigen is unknown. The V and J ends lost 0 bases and 1 base respectively, with 7 bases between them. Germline loops: CDR1 DFQATT, CDR2 SNEGSKA (reference sequence). This CDR3 contains 14 residues. TCRdb processed the 5' RACE reads anew with MiXCR; each CDR3 protein has one entry. The table has over 500,000 distinct CDR3 sequences, roughly 21% seen once. This sample stems from a study of identical twins. Regarding the study as a whole: Twins shared out-of-frame alpha sequences with excess low generation probability.

Only healthy Caucasians were included as donors. The sample also formed part of further work on T cells expressing NK-cell markers.

This chain links TRBV20-1 with TRBJ2-1, with no clear D. This sequence was found in a woman under 30 in good health. The sample taken for sequencing was CD4+ T cells sorted from blood. As DNA, the CDR3 is TGCAGTGCTAGAGATTTGACTTCCTACAATGAGCAGTTCTTC. Residues: CSARDLTSYNEQFF.